The table lists the clone carrying this T cell receptor beta chain with a few counts. V lost 6 bases to trimming and J lost 3 bases, with 12 bases between them. Germline assignment: CDR1 SNHLY and CDR2 FYNNEI. CDR3 length: 13 amino acids. The data belong to a study of CD8+CD57+ T cells in acquired aplastic anemia. Study background: DNA per sorted CD4+ or CD8+ sample ranged roughly 0.19 to 30 ug, averaging approximately 3.1 ug.

Before being chosen for sequencing, patients had shown CD8+CD57+ cell expansion by flow cytometry. As a group, the patients uniformly had severe acquired aplastic anemia. According to the study, genomic DNA was the template for TCR beta VDJ and CDR3 profiling. MiXCR, run by TCRdb on the reads, gives a single entry per CDR3 protein. The profile shows 150,000 to 200,000 distinct CDR3 sequences, under 55% of them singletons. V and J are TRBV2 and TRBJ2-7; D may correspond to TRBD1 or TRBD2 (5 bases each). This sequence was found in a human donor with aplastic anemia. The sequenced sample was sorted CD4+, CD8+, or CD8+CD57+ T cells (not recorded which) from PBMCs. CDR3 bases: TGTGCCAGCAGCGACGGGACCCACTACGAGCAGTACTTC. It codes for CASSDGTHYEQYF. Full variable domain (remainder filled in from reference TRBV2 and TRBJ2-7): EPEVTQTPSHQVTQMGQEVILRCVPISNHLYFYWYRQILGQKVEFLVSFYNNEISEKSEIFDDQFSVERPDGSNFTLKIRSTKLEDSAMYFCASSDGTHYEQYFGPGTRLTVT.